A single TCR beta chain is shown here with its context. Measured with immunoSEQ multiplex PCR; TCRdb has only the in-frame clones, and not every one. The table lists some 150,000 clones, about 83% of them singletons. Each participant's cohort was designated according to participant-reported clinical history. The sample belongs to a study of blood T cell repertoires in COVID-19. Study overall: Whether acute or convalescent, the COVID-19 samples came from the United States, Italy and Spain.

CDR3 length: 14 amino acids. From germline, CDR1 is SGHTS and CDR2 YDEGEE. The J segment lost 7 bases and the V segment lost 4 bases, leaving 6 bases of the junction unmatched. V gene TRBV5-8 combines with J gene TRBJ1-5; 9 positions match TRBD1. Sequenced sample: PBMCs or T cells enriched from blood (not recorded which). The clonotype comes from a woman in her 50s who had been exposed to COVID-19. Written as DNA, the CDR3 is TGTGCCAGCAGCACGGGACAGGGAGGACAGCCCCAGCATTTT. Amino acid sequence: CASSTGQGGQPQHF.